One and the same sample provided the 26 T cell receptor beta chains below, sequenced in a study of regulatory T cells in long-lasting Graves disease. Each CDR3 protein gets one entry after TCRdb re-called the reads with MiXCR. Of hundreds of distinct CDR3 sequences in the sample, 72% were seen once. Preparation of the TCR library used RNA extracted from PBMCs. Sequences were derived from peripheral blood mononuclear cells (PBMCs), sampled with antithyroid drug treatment, in newly diagnosed or persistent Graves disease (not recorded which). Receptors originate from a female donor with Graves disease.

This clonotype was counted between two and nine times. Here the CDR3 reads CASSVTDRTDNEQFF. The CDR3 nucleotides read TGTGCCAGCAGCGTTACGGACAGGACGGACAATGAGCAGTTCTTC. The genes are TRBV9 and TRBJ2-1; 7 positions agree with TRBD1. V shed 2 bases and J 5 bases; nucleotides not matched to a gene: 7. The germline V gene has CDR1 SGDLS and CDR2 YYNGEE. The CDR3 has 15 amino acids.

The rearrangement uses TRBV12-3 or TRBV12-4 and TRBJ2-5, with TRBD1 matching over 7 bases. With 3 bases clipped from V and 2 bases from J, the junction kept 0 bases outside the gene matches. This CDR3 spans 13 amino acids. The CDR3 DNA is TGTGCCAGCAGTTTCAGGGGGCAAGAGACCCAGTACTTC. Translating it yields CASSFRGQETQYF.

The chain links TRBV7-9 to TRBJ2-1, with D perhaps TRBD2 (5 bases). Trimming left V 5 bases short and J 5 bases short, with 7 bases between. From germline, CDR1 is SEHNR and CDR2 FQNEAQ (reference sequence). This CDR3 comprises 12 residues. The CDR3 loop reads CASSTTNNEQFF. The DNA for the CDR3 is TGTGCCAGCAGCACGACTAACAATGAGCAGTTCTTC. Filled out from reference TRBV7-9 and TRBJ2-1, the complete variable domain reads DTGVSQNPRHKITKRGQNVTFRCDPISEHNRLYWYRQTLGQGPEFLTYFQNEAQLEKSRLLSDRFSAERPKGSFSTLEIQRTEQGDSAMYLCASSTTNNEQFFGPGTRLTVL.

The chain combines TRBV4-1 with TRBJ2-7; D is undetermined. CDR1 is MGHRA, CDR2 YSYEKL, per germline. Trimming removed 11 bases from V and 6 bases from J, with 14 bases in between. This CDR3 comprises 11 residues. Written as DNA, the CDR3 is TGCGCCTCGCAAGGGATTGGCGAGCAGTACTTC. Protein product: CASQGIGEQYF.

CDR3 nucleotide sequence: TGTGCCAGTAGTACCGGGACGAACTCTGGAAACACCATATATTTT. The encoded protein is CASSTGTNSGNTIYF. The V gene is TRBV19, the J gene TRBJ1-3, with D perhaps TRBD1 (5 bases). Germline values: CDR1 LNHDA, CDR2 SQIVND (reference sequence). The CDR3 is made up of 15 amino acids. Trimming left V 4 bases short and J 0 bases short, with 10 bases between.

V usage is TRBV9 and J usage is TRBJ2-1; unclear D gene. Germline CDR1 reads SGDLS; CDR2 reads YYNGEE. Trimming took 4 bases from V and 8 from J, leaving 16 bases between them. The CDR3 extends over 14 amino acids. The CDR3 is CASSPRVALYEQFF. The CDR3 DNA follows: TGTGCCAGCAGCCCTCGGGTAGCACTCTATGAGCAGTTCTTC.

In its sample, this clonotype was seen once. The J gene is TRBJ2-5, the V gene TRBV28; D is ambiguous. This CDR3 comprises 14 residues. V was trimmed by 7 bases and J by 2 bases, leaving 14 bases between them. Germline V gene data show CDR1 as MDHEN and CDR2 as SYDVKM. CDR3 amino acids: CASTFGLTQETQYF. Written as DNA, the CDR3 is TGTGCCAGCACGTTCGGGCTAACACAAGAGACCCAGTACTTC.

J is TRBJ2-3 and V is TRBV7-9, with D possibly matching TRBD2 (5 bases). V lost 5 bases and J lost 1, with 13 bases in between. Per germline, CDR1 SEHNR and CDR2 FQNEAQ (reference sequence). The CDR3 extends over 15 amino acids. CDR3 nucleotides: TGTGCCAGCAGCCCCCTCACCGGGGGCACAGATACGCAGTATTTT. Protein: CASSPLTGGTDTQYF.

This chain joins TRBV7-9 and TRBJ2-1; D may correspond to TRBD1 or TRBD2 (5 bases each). The germline V gene encodes CDR1 SEHNR and CDR2 FQNEAQ (reference sequence). V lost 5 bases and J lost 5, with 10 bases in between. There are 13 residues in the CDR3. CDR3 residues: CASSRDPDNEQFF. The CDR3 DNA is TGTGCCAGCAGCCGGGACCCAGACAATGAGCAGTTCTTC.

This clonotype was counted between two and nine times. The DNA for the CDR3 is TGCAGTGCTAGAGATCAGGGTTACACTGAAGCTTTCTTT. This gives the protein CSARDQGYTEAFF. V usage is TRBV20-1 and J usage is TRBJ1-1; weak D call: TRBD1 (5 bases). The CDR3 consists of 13 residues. Germline V gene lookup returns CDR1 DFQATT and CDR2 SNEGSKA (reference sequence). V was cut by 0 bases and J by 3 bases, with 8 bases left in between.

The count of this clonotype is one. The V gene is TRBV28, the J gene TRBJ2-3; weak D call: TRBD2 (6 bases). The CDR3 length is 17 residues. V was clipped by 6 bases and J by 2 bases, with 21 bases between them. In germline, CDR1 is MDHEN, CDR2 SYDVKM. The CDR3 sequence is CASSLYGGDQFTDTQYF. The DNA of the CDR3 is TGTGCCAGCAGCCTGTACGGAGGGGACCAGTTCACAGATACGCAGTATTTT.

This clonotype was counted once. This chain uses TRBV2 with TRBJ1-5, with 11 bases identical to TRBD1. V shed 4 bases and J 4 bases; nucleotides not matched to a gene: 6. Germline V gene data show CDR1 as SNHLY and CDR2 as FYNNEI. CDR3 length: 16 residues. The CDR3 DNA sequence: TGTGCCAGCAGTGGGACAGGGGGCCGAATTAATCAGCCCCAGCATTTT. It encodes CASSGTGGRINQPQHF.

This sequence joins TRBV27 and TRBJ1-4; a possible D gene is TRBD1 (6 bases). With 3 bases removed from V and 0 bases from J, the gap between germline ends came to 8 bases. Germline CDR1 MNHEY, CDR2 SMNVEV (reference sequence). This CDR3 spans 15 amino acids. The CDR3, as DNA: TGTGCCAGCAGTTTCGGACAGACAACTAATGAAAAACTGTTTTTT. Encoded protein: CASSFGQTTNEKLFF.

As concerns this clonotype: One end of the junction does not line up with germline, which may come from a read error. The chain links TRBV6-1 to TRBJ1-1; 8 nucleotides match TRBD1. Germline V CDR1 and CDR2: MNHNS, SASEGT. The CDR3 covers 16 residues. The CDR3 region has the DNA TGTGCCAGCAGTGAGCACGGGACAGGTATGAACACCGAAGCTTTCTTT. Its protein is CASSEHGTGMNTEAFF.

The chain combines TRBV7-6 with TRBJ2-5; the D is unclear. V shed 6 bases and J shed 1 base, with 6 bases lying between them. The CDR3 has 12 residues. CDR1 and CDR2 from the germline V gene are SGHVS and FNYEAQ. Here the CDR3 DNA reads TGTGCCAGCAGTGTAGGCCAAGAGACCCAGTACTTC. This translates into CASSVGQETQYF.

The rearrangement joins TRBV2 to TRBJ2-1; perhaps TRBD2 as D (5 bases). Germline CDR1 and CDR2: SNHLY and FYNNEI. The CDR3 has 14 amino acids. V lost 8 bases to trimming and J lost 0 bases, with 11 bases between them. CDR3 sequence reads: CASGSAASYNEQFF. The CDR3 region has the DNA TGTGCCAGCGGGTCAGCGGCCTCCTACAATGAGCAGTTCTTC.

This clonotype was seen a few times. The gene calls are TRBV6-5 and TRBJ2-7; possibly TRBD2 for D (6 bases). The CDR3 spans 12 residues. The V end was cut by 3 bases, the J end by 7 bases, with 10 bases between. The germline gives CDR1 MNHEY, CDR2 SVGAGI. CDR3 nucleotide sequence: TGTGCCAGCAGTTATTCGGGGAGGGAGCAGTACTTC. Amino acid sequence: CASSYSGREQYF.

The CDR3 here is CASSHGTEVNEKLFF. The CDR3 DNA is TGTGCCAGTAGTCATGGAACAGAAGTTAATGAAAAACTGTTTTTT. The V and J genes are TRBV19 and TRBJ1-4, with D uncertain. The CDR3 is made up of 15 amino acids. V was shortened by 5 bases and J by 4 bases, with 14 bases between the two germline ends. The germline CDR1 and CDR2 sequences are LNHDA and SQIVND (reference sequence).

This clonotype was found a few times. This rearrangement joins TRBV11-2 to TRBJ2-1; the match to TRBD2 covers 10 bases. V lost 3 bases, J lost 6 bases, and 8 bases stayed unmatched. The CDR3 totals 16 residues. The germline CDR1 and CDR2 sequences are SGHAT and FQNNGV. The CDR3 nucleotides read TGTGCCAGCAGCTTCCTCACTAGCGGGAACTTCAATGAGCAGTTCTTC. Translated: CASSFLTSGNFNEQFF.

This clonotype was seen more than once but under ten times. The chain is built from TRBV29-1 and TRBJ2-7, with TRBD1 identical over 10 bases. The CDR3 runs to 13 residues. With 4 bases clipped from V and 5 bases from J, the junction kept 5 bases outside the gene matches. Germline loops: CDR1 SQVTM, CDR2 ANQGSEA. The CDR3: CSVARDRGDEQYF. The CDR3 DNA is TGCAGCGTTGCTAGGGACAGGGGCGACGAGCAGTACTTC.

CDR3 DNA: TGTGCCAGCGGACAGGGGGAAAGCTCCTATAATTCACCCCTCCACTTT. Amino acid sequence: CASGQGESSYNSPLHF. The chain is built from TRBV11-3 and TRBJ1-6; 10 positions match TRBD1. The CDR3 sequence is 16 residues long. V dropped 8 bases and J dropped 0; count of bases not matched to a gene: 4. Germline V gene lookup returns CDR1 SGHNT and CDR2 YENEEA.

The rearrangement links TRBV12-3 or TRBV12-4 to TRBJ2-2, with TRBD1 matching 7 bases. V lost 8 bases to trimming and J lost 4 bases; unmatched junction nucleotides: 7. CDR3 length: 14 amino acids. Here the CDR3 DNA reads TGTGCCAGCTTAGAAGGGGGCGGCACCGGGGAGCTGTTTTTT. Translation: CASLEGGGTGELFF.

In its sample, this clonotype was seen once. This chain uses TRBV4-2 with TRBJ2-7, with D uncertain. CDR3 length: 16 residues. CDR1 is LGHNA and CDR2 is YNFKEQ in the germline V gene. The V gene lost 0 bases and the J gene lost 6 bases, with 18 bases spanning the gap. The CDR3 reads CASSQDWLDSPLEQYF. The CDR3 region has the DNA TGTGCCAGCAGCCAAGATTGGCTAGATAGCCCCCTCGAGCAGTACTTC.

In this sample, this clonotype turned up once. This chain uses TRBV18 with TRBJ2-3, with D possibly TRBD2 on 6 matching bases. Trimming cost V 2 bases and J 0 bases, with 9 bases left between them. CDR3 size: 15 residues. Germline CDR1 and CDR2: KGHSH and LQKENI. CDR3 coding DNA: TGTGCCAGCTCACCATTAGCGGAGAGCACAGATACGCAGTATTTT. It encodes CASSPLAESTDTQYF.

The V and J genes are TRBV28 and TRBJ2-5; TRBD2 matches 9 bases. CDR3 length: 18 amino acids. Per the germline V gene, CDR1 is MDHEN and CDR2 is SYDVKM. J was trimmed by 0 bases and V by 3 bases; bases with no gene match: 11. The CDR3, as DNA: TGTGCCAGCAGTTTTGAGGTAGCGGGAGCCCAAGACCAAGAGACCCAGTACTTC. Translating it yields CASSFEVAGAQDQETQYF.

The chain uses TRBV19 and TRBJ2-7; tentative D call: TRBD1 (5 bases). Germline lookup yields CDR1 LNHDA and CDR2 SQIVND (reference sequence). Trimming removed 4 bases at V and 0 bases at J, with 13 bases between. This CDR3 contains 15 residues. The CDR3 loop reads CASSTLGQSSYEQYF. The CDR3 DNA reads as TGTGCCAGTAGTACGTTGGGGCAAAGCTCCTACGAGCAGTACTTC.